The clone carrying this T cell receptor (beta chain) was counted a single time. Its antigen is as yet unknown. This record comes from a study of shared clonotypes between healthy human individuals. Overall study findings and caveats: Measured sharing among donors was expected to vary with sequencing depth.

None of the donors, who were healthy HIV-negative adults, had recently had acute infections or vaccinations. Adult Caucasians living in Nashville, Tennessee made up all of the donors. Per the original methods: Because ImmunoSEQ provided only junction sequences with no quality scores, the filtering differed. Repertoires were generated with immunoSEQ multiplex PCR, while TCRdb's copy carries only in-frame clones and drops some. V, J and clone size derive from that table, while D and trimming were established from the DNA sequence. Of approximately 510,000 clones listed, approximately 79% were seen once; the top ten hold over 10%. CDR3 size: 15 residues. Germline trimming cut 4 bases from V and 7 bases from J; bases unmatched to any gene: 9. Germline lookup yields CDR1 SNHLY and CDR2 FYNNEI.

Sequencing was carried out using PBMCs. The J gene is TRBJ2-1, the V gene TRBV2, with 8 nucleotides matching TRBD2. The clonotype originates from a middle-aged woman in good health. Some clones in this sample may be carry-over from other donors' samples. CDR3 bases: TGTGCCAGCAGTGCGTCCGGGAGGGGGGATAATGAGCAGTTCTTC. Protein sequence: CASSASGRGDNEQFF.